This T cell receptor beta chain was observed in a study of T cells in Graves' hyperthyroidism and ophthalmopathy. Across the whole study: Any treatment followed the collection of peripheral blood at initial diagnosis.

Researchers amplified the TCR beta CDR3 regions from RNA transcripts. First-round RT-PCR of the TCR CDR3 relied on the HTBI primer set. Using its own MiXCR run on the multiplex PCR reads, TCRdb lists one record per CDR3 protein. In the table there are 600,000 to 750,000 distinct CDR3 sequences, around 15% of which are singletons. The sample consisted of blood. The receptor was derived from a man aged 50 to 60 with Graves' hyperthyroidism.

CDR3 in amino acids: CASSDGPGLAGPYEQYF. CDR3 nucleotide sequence: TGCGCCAGCAGTGACGGACCTGGACTAGCGGGACCCTACGAGCAGTACTTC. The chain joins TRBV10-1 to TRBJ2-7; TRBD2 aligns across 12 bases. The J segment lost 2 bases and the V segment lost 3 bases, leaving 8 bases of the junction unmatched. Germline CDR1 and CDR2: WNHNN and SYGVQD (reference sequence). The CDR3 extends over 17 amino acids.